A single sample is the source of the 5 T cell receptor beta chains below, sequenced in a study of OX40 agonist ivuxolimab in advanced cancers. Assay used: immunoSEQ multiplex PCR; TCRdb lists only in-frame clones, some missing. The table has about 75,000 clones, approximately 86% seen once. This specimen consisted of CD4+ or CD8+ T cells sorted from blood, obtained in a trial of the OX40 agonist ivuxolimab. Receptor source: an adult with an advanced solid tumor such as melanoma, head and neck, liver or kidney cancer.

The chain uses TRBV19 and TRBJ2-3; possible D gene TRBD2, 6 bases. The CDR3 extends over 13 amino acids. V was cut by 8 bases and J by 4 bases, with 13 bases left in between. CDR1 is LNHDA and CDR2 is SQIVND in the germline V gene (reference sequence). CDR3 amino acids: CASRQGGADTQYF. The DNA for the CDR3 is TGTGCCAGTCGTCAGGGAGGTGCAGATACGCAGTATTTT. Full variable domain (missing parts from reference TRBV19 and TRBJ2-3): DGGITQSPKYLFRKEGQNVTLSCEQNLNHDAMYWYRQDPGQGLRLIYYSQIVNDFQKGDIAEGYSVSREKKESFPLTVTSAQKNPTAFYLCASRQGGADTQYFGPGTRLTVL.

The chain combines TRBV11-2 with TRBJ2-4; D uncertain. This CDR3 has 11 residues. The V end lost 5 bases, the J end lost 5 bases, and 4 bases lay between the germline ends. Germline-derived CDR1 and CDR2 are SGHAT and FQNNGV. The CDR3: CASSVQNIQYF. CDR3 coding DNA: TGTGCCAGCAGCGTACAAAACATTCAGTACTTC.

In this sample, this clone turned up a few times. The genes are TRBV2 and TRBJ1-4; 9 bases line up with TRBD1. V lost 3 bases and J lost 11; bases outside the gene matches: 4. Germline V lookup: CDR1 SNHLY, CDR2 FYNNEI. The CDR3 runs 13 residues. The CDR3 reads CASSDTGGEKLFF. CDR3 sequence (DNA): TGTGCCAGCAGTGACACAGGGGGCGAGAAACTGTTTTTT.

The chain couples TRBV18 to TRBJ2-7; 10 nucleotides line up with TRBD1. The CDR3 is 15 amino acids. V was clipped by 2 bases and J by 2 bases; unmatched bases: 3. Germline loops: CDR1 KGHSH, CDR2 LQKENI. The CDR3 here is CASSPYGTGAYEQYF. For the CDR3, the DNA is TGTGCCAGCTCACCATATGGGACAGGGGCCTACGAGCAGTACTTC.

The chain links TRBV5-1 to TRBJ2-5; 9 nucleotides agree with TRBD1. The V gene end was trimmed by 4 bases and the J gene end by 5 bases; junction bases not matched to a gene: 6. Germline loops: CDR1 SGHRS, CDR2 YFSETQ. The CDR3 has 14 amino acids. CDR3 DNA: TGCGCCAGCAGCCGAGGGACAGGGATGGAGACCCAGTACTTC. Protein sequence: CASSRGTGMETQYF.